Sequencing of this T cell receptor beta chain was carried out in a study of T cell responses to AZD1222 COVID-19 vaccine. Overall study results and limits: White British ancestry dominated among donors, who included more females, and clonal diversity was possibly underestimated. Regions 160-218 and 743-854 dominated among vaccine-associated CD4 TCRs spanning spike. Nearly half of spike-specific TCRs reportedly target unmutated variant regions.

This clone is a singleton in its sample. Its specificity is not known. Investigators merged groups given second doses at roughly 4 or roughly 12 weeks. The assay was immunoSEQ multiplex PCR, and TCRdb's table has in-frame clones only and misses some. The table records about 110,000 clones, about 90% of them present only once. The CDR3 consists of 13 residues. Trimming left V 2 bases short and J 7 bases short, with 9 bases between. CDR1 and CDR2 (germline): MNHEY, SMNVEV (reference sequence). The chain employs TRBV27 and TRBJ1-5; D is uncertain. The specimen comprised peripheral blood, sampled 28 days after the second AZD1222 dose. The sequence derives from an adult who received the AZD1222 COVID-19 vaccine. Here the CDR3 reads CASSLRGGQPQHF. CDR3 DNA sequence: TGTGCCAGCAGTTTACGGGGAGGGCAGCCCCAGCATTTT.